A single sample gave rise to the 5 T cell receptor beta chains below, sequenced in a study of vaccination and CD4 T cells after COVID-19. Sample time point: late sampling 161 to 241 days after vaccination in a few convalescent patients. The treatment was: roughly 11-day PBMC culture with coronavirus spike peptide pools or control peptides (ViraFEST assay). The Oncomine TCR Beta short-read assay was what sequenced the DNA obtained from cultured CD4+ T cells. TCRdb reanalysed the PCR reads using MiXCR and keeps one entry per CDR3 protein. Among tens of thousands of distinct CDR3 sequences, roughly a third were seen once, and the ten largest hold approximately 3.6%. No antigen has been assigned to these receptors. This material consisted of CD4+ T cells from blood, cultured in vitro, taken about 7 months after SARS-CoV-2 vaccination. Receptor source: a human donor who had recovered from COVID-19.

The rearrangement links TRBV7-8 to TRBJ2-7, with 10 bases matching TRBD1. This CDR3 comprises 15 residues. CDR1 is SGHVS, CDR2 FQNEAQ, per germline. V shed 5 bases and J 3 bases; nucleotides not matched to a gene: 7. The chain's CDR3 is CASSRGQGGVYEQYF. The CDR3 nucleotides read TGTGCCAGCAGCCGAGGACAGGGGGGAGTCTACGAGCAGTACTTC. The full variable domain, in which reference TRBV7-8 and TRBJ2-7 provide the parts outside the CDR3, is GAGVSQSPRYKVAKRGQDVALRCDPISGHVSLFWYQQALGQGPEFLTYFQNEAQLDKSGLPSDRFFAERPEGSVSTLKIQRTQQEDSAVYLCASSRGQGGVYEQYFGPGTRLTVT.

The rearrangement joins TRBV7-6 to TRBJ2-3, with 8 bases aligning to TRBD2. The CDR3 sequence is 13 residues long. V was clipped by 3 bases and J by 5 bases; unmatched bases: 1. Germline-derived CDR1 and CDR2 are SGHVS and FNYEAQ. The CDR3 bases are TGTGCCAGCAGCTTGGCGGGAGGAGATACGCAGTATTTT. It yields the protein CASSLAGGDTQYF.

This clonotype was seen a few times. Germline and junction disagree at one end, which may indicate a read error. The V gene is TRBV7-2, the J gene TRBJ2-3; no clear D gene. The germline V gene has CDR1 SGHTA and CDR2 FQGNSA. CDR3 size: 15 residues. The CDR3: CASSLEGDGTDTQYF. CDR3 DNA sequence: TGTGCCAGCAGCTTAGAGGGCGACGGCACGGATACGCAGTATTTT.

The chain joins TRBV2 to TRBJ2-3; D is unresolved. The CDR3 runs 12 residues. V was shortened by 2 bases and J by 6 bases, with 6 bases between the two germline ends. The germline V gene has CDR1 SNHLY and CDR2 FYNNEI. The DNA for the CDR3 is TGTGCCAGCAGTGAAATAGGTGATACGCAGTATTTT. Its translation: CASSEIGDTQYF.

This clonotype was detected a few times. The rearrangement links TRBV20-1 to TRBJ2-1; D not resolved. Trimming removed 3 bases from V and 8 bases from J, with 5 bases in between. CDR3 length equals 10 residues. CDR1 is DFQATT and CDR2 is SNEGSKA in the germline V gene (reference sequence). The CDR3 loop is CSASLYEQFF. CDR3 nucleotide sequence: TGCAGTGCTAGTTTGTATGAGCAGTTCTTC.